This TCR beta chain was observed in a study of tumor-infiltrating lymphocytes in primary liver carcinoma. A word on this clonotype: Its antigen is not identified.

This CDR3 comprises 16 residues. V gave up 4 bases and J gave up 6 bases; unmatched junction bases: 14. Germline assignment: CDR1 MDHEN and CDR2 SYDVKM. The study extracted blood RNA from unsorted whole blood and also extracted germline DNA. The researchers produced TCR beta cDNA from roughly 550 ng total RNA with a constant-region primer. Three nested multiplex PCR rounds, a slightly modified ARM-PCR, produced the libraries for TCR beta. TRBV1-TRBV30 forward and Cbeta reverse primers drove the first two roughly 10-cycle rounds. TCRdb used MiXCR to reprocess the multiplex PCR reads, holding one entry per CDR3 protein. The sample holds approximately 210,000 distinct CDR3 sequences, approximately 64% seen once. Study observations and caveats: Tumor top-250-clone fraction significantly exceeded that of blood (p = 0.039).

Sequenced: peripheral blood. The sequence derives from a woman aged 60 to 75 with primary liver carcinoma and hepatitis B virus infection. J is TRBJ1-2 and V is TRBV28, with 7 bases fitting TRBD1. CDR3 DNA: TGTGCCAGCAGTTCCCATCGACCCGGACAGGCGGATGGCTACACCTTC. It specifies CASSSHRPGQADGYTF.